This TCR beta chain originates from a study of blood T cells in healthy people across ages. Together with a sample-barcoded 5' primer, a J-beta primer mix was included in a second PCR lasting about 6 to 11 cycles. A single record per CDR3 protein comes from TCRdb applying MiXCR to the 5' RACE reads. The data contain roughly 700,000 distinct CDR3 sequences, 20% to 25% of them singletons. Total RNA was extracted at no less than 6 micrograms per sample. The V gene lost 5 bases and the J gene lost 11 bases, with 15 bases spanning the gap. This CDR3 is 11 amino acids long. Germline values: CDR1 SQVTM, CDR2 ANQGSEA. This clonotype was observed a handful of times. No conserved phenylalanine or tryptophan is present at the end of the CDR3, so a read error is the likely explanation. These same records also appear under a second study, on T cells of mothers and their children. As that study records: Three mothers and their six children, all healthy Caucasians, donated. Slightly higher overlap, not significant, was seen in related mother-child pairs than in unrelated pairs.

The TCR sequence derives from a boy aged 5 to 17 in good health. Source material: blood. This chain joins TRBV29-1 and TRBJ2-5, with D possibly being TRBD1 or TRBD2 (5 bases each). CDR3 nucleotides: TGCAGCGTTCTACGGGACCTCGGGCAGTACTCC. Translated, it gives CSVLRDLGQYS.